The subject of this entry is one TCR beta chain. Its antigen is currently unknown. The sample is drawn from a study of Ad26.COV2.S vaccination and SARS-CoV-2 variants. At the level of the study: The donor participated in the COV1001 trial, in its Ad26.COV2.S arm. Study findings and constraints: Those who received the vaccine showed greater spike-specific TCR breadth than those given placebo.

From germline, CDR1 is SQVTM and CDR2 ANQGSEA. V was clipped by 4 bases and J by 0 bases, with 12 bases between them. The CDR3 has 14 residues. Documented treatment: over 15 received Ad26.COV2.S at low or high dose, single or two shots; about 5 received placebo; per-sample allocation not given. Sampling occurred on day 63 after the first vaccine or placebo injection. Based in Boston, the donor was an adult of 18-55 years. SARS-CoV-2 spike from the Wuhan strain was encoded by the vaccine, an Ad26 vector. Generated by immunoSEQ multiplex PCR, the TCRdb table keeps only in-frame clones and is missing some. The sample has hundreds of thousands of clones; 89% are singletons.

Material: peripheral blood, obtained in a trial of Ad26.COV2.S vaccine versus placebo. This TCR was recovered from a person aged 18-65 years who received the Ad26.COV2.S COVID-19 vaccine or a placebo. This chain joins TRBV29-1 and TRBJ1-1; D might be TRBD1 (6 bases). CDR3 region: CSVGLTGMNTEAFF. In DNA, the CDR3 is TGCAGCGTTGGACTAACAGGGATGAACACTGAAGCTTTCTTT. Full variable domain (rest looked up from reference TRBV29-1 and TRBJ1-1): SAVISQKPSRDICQRGTSLTIQCQVDSQVTMMFWYRQQPGQSLTLIATANQGSEATYESGFVIDKFPISRPNLTFSTLTVSNMSPEDSSIYLCSVGLTGMNTEAFFGQGTRLTVV.